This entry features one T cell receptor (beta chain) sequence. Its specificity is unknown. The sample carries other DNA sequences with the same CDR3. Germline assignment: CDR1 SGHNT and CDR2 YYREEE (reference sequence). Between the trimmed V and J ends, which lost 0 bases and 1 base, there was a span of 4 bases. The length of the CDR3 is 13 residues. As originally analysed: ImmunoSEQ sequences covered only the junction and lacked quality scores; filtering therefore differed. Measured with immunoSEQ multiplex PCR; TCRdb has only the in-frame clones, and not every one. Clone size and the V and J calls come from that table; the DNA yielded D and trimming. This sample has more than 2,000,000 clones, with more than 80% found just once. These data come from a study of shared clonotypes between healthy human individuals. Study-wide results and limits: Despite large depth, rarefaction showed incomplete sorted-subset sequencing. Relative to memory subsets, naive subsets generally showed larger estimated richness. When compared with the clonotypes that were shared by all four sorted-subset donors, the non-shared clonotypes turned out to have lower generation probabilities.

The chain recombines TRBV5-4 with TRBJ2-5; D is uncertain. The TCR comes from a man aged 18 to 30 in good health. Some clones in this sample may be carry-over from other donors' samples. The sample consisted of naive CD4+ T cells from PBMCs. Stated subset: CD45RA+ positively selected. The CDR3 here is CASSLVGQETQYF. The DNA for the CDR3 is TGTGCCAGCAGCTTGGTGGGCCAAGAGACCCAGTACTTC.